The 8 T cell receptor beta chains below were found in one sample sequenced in a study of control samples from healthy donors and cancer patients. Here immunoSEQ multiplex PCR was the method, and the copy in TCRdb shows in-frame clones only, minus some. The sample contains 150,000 to 200,000 clones, 85% to 95% of which appear only once. The sequencing input was blood. The receptors come from a man between 18 and 29 years old in good health.

V and J are TRBV5-5 and TRBJ1-3; TRBD1 might be the D (6 bases). Trimming took 3 bases from V and 4 from J, leaving 14 bases between them. This CDR3 is 15 amino acids long. Looked up from germline, CDR1 is SGHKS and CDR2 is YYEKEE (reference sequence). The CDR3 protein is CASSSRQAEGNTIYF. Here the CDR3 DNA reads TGTGCCAGCAGCTCTCGACAGGCGGAGGGAAACACCATATATTTT.

The genes are TRBV5-8 and TRBJ1-5; TRBD1 is a possible D gene (6 bases). Germline lookup yields CDR1 SGHTS and CDR2 YDEGEE. The CDR3 has 13 amino acids. Trimming left V 3 bases short and J 7 bases short, with 11 bases between. The DNA of the CDR3 is TGTGCCAGCAGCTCCTACAGGGACCAGCCCCAGCATTTT. Its protein is CASSSYRDQPQHF.

J is TRBJ1-4 and V is TRBV9; D remains unclear. CDR1 and CDR2 (germline): SGDLS, YYNGEE. The CDR3 contains 14 residues. The germline V and J ends were trimmed by 3 bases and 7 bases, with 13 bases remaining between them. Written as DNA, the CDR3 is TGTGCCAGCAGCGCTACACGGGAGGGTGAAAAACTGTTTTTT. Translating gives CASSATREGEKLFF.

The genes are TRBV7-2 and TRBJ2-3; D possibly corresponds to TRBD1 (6 bases). Germline assignment: CDR1 SGHTA and CDR2 FQGNSA. V lost 1 base to trimming and J lost 2 bases, with 10 bases between them. The CDR3 loop spans 15 amino acids. The CDR3 DNA follows: TGTGCCAGCAGCTTAGTAGGGGGTGACACAGATACGCAGTATTTT. Its protein product is CASSLVGGDTDTQYF.

This clone has a handful of counts. The gene calls are TRBV5-1 and TRBJ1-3, with no clear D. This CDR3 is built from 15 residues. Germline V CDR1 and CDR2: SGHRS, YFSETQ. Trimming cost V 4 bases and J 0 bases, with 11 bases left between them. CDR3 coding DNA: TGCGCCAGCAGCATGCGGCCGAGCTCTGGAAACACCATATATTTT. Encoded protein: CASSMRPSSGNTIYF.

The chain is built from TRBV20-1 and TRBJ2-5; 15 nucleotides match TRBD2. V gave up 3 bases and J gave up 5 bases; unmatched junction bases: 4. This CDR3 has 15 residues. The V gene's germline CDR1 is DFQATT and CDR2 SNEGSKA (reference sequence). The DNA of the CDR3 is TGCAGTGCTAGTGGGACTAGCGGGGGGAAGGAGACCCAGTACTTC. Translation: CSASGTSGGKETQYF.

The chain recombines TRBV18 with TRBJ2-7; D uncertain. Per germline, CDR1 KGHSH and CDR2 LQKENI. The CDR3 covers 13 residues. V lost 0 bases and J lost 5, with 8 bases in between. CDR3 nucleotide sequence: TGTGCCAGCTCACCACCGAGTATGAACGAGCAGTACTTC. The encoded protein is CASSPPSMNEQYF. Together with reference TRBV18 and TRBJ2-7, the CDR3 gives the full variable domain: NAGVMQNPRHLVRRRGQEARLRCSPMKGHSHVYWYRQLPEEGLKFMVYLQKENIIDESGMPKERFSAEFPKEGPSILRIQQVVRGDSAAYFCASSPPSMNEQYFGPGTRLTVT.

This clone came up a few times. The chain has TRBV18 and TRBJ2-2; D gene uncertain. The V gene's germline CDR1 is KGHSH and CDR2 LQKENI. Trimming stripped 3 bases from V and 6 bases from J, with 8 bases between. CDR3 length: 13 residues. CDR3 amino acids: CASSPYEAGELFF. The CDR3 nucleotides are TGTGCCAGCTCACCCTACGAGGCCGGGGAGCTGTTTTTT. Combining the CDR3 with reference TRBV18 and TRBJ2-2 gives the whole variable domain NAGVMQNPRHLVRRRGQEARLRCSPMKGHSHVYWYRQLPEEGLKFMVYLQKENIIDESGMPKERFSAEFPKEGPSILRIQQVVRGDSAAYFCASSPYEAGELFFGEGSRLTVL.